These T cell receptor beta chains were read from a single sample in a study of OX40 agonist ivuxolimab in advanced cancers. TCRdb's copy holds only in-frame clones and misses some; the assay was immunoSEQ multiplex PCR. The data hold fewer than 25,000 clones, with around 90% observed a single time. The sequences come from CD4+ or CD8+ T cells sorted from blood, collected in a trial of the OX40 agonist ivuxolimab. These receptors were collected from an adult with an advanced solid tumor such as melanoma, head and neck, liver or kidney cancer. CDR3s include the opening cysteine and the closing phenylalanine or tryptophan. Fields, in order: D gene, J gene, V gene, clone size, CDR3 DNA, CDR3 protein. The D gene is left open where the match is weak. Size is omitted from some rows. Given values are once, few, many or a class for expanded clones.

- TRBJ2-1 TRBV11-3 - TGTGCCAGCAGCTTAGGGTCCTACAATGAGCAGTTCTTC CASSLGSYNEQFF
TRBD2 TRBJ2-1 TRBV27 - TGTGCCAGCAAACCGGGACTAGCGGGAGTCGATTTCAGGCATGAGCAGTTCTTC CASKPGLAGVDFRHEQFF
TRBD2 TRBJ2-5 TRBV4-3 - TGCGCCAGCAGCGAGATGTTTCAGCGGGAGGGAGAGACCCAGTACTTC CASSEMFQREGETQYF
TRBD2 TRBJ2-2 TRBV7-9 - TGTGCCAGCAGCCGAGACTTCGGGGGGGCTGGCGGGGAGCTGTTTTTT CASSRDFGGAGGELFF
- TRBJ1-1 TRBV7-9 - TGTGCCAGCAGCTTCGGGAACACTGAAGCTTTCTTT CASSFGNTEAFF
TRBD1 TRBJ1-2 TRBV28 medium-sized TGTGCCAGCAGTTCGCGGGGGACAGGGGCTCCCTATGGCTACACCTTC CASSSRGTGAPYGYTF
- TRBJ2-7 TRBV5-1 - TGCGCCAGCAGCTTGGAGGGCAGCCTCTACGAGCAGTACTTC CASSLEGSLYEQYF
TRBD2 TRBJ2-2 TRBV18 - TGTGCCAGCTCACTCTCGCTAGCGGGTCCAACGAACACCGGGGAGCTGTTTTTT CASSLSLAGPTNTGELFF
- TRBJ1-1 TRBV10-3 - TGTGCCATCAGTGAGATTGGGGGGAGGGGAACTGAAGCTTTCTTT CAISEIGGRGTEAFF
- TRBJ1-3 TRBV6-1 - TGTGCCAGTTACAGCCTAGGAAACACCATATATTTT CASYSLGNTIYF
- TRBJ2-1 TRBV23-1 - TGCGCCAGCAGTCAATCGTACAAAGACAATGAGCAGTTCTTC CASSQSYKDNEQFF
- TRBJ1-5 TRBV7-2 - TGTGCCAGCAGCTCCTTAAATCAGCCCCAGCATTTT CASSSLNQPQHF
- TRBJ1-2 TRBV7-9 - TGTGCCAGCACCCAAGTCTCCGGGACCTATAACTATGGCTACACCTTC CASTQVSGTYNYGYTF
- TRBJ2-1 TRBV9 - TGTGCCAGCAGTGGGGGGACAGCTTTTTACAATGAGCAGTTCTTC CASSGGTAFYNEQFF
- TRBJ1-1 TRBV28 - TGTGCCAGCAGTGCACTTGGGGGGGAGACTGAAGCTTTCTTT CASSALGGETEAFF
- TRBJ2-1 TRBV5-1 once TGCGCCAGCAGCATAGAGACCAGTGAGCAGTTCTTC CASSIETSEQFF
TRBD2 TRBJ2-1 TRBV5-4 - TGTGCCAGCAGCCCCCGGACTAGCGGACCTCACAATGAGCAGTTCTTC CASSPRTSGPHNEQFF